These T cell receptor beta chains were read from a single sample in a study of tumor and adjacent non-tumor tissue in lung cancer. TCRdb processed the multiplex PCR reads anew with MiXCR; each CDR3 protein has one entry. The sample includes around 70,000 distinct CDR3 sequences, less than 80% of them seen just once. Sequencing was done on a sample of lung tumor tissue. These receptors originate from a man between 60 and 75 years old with non-small cell lung cancer. CDR3s include the opening cysteine and the closing phenylalanine or tryptophan. The order of the fields is D gene, V gene, J gene, clone size, CDR3 DNA, CDR3 protein. A D gene is named only where the DNA matches it firmly. Clone size is stated in some rows and not others, as once, few, many or a class when expanded.

NA	TRBV6-1	TRBJ2-1	NA	TGTGCCAGCAGTGTGCGCGAGCGCGGCGATGAGCAGTTCTTC	CASSVRERGDEQFF
NA	TRBV28	TRBJ2-3	NA	TGTGCCAGCAGCCAAGACCCAGGCCAGCCCCAGTATTTT	CASSQDPGQPQYF
NA	TRBV20-1	TRBJ1-5	NA	TGCAATGCTAGTGCAGACTTGGCCCAGCATTTT	CNASADLAQHF
NA	TRBV11-3	TRBJ2-5	once	TGTGTCAGCAGCTTAGGAGGGGAAGGCATGACCCAGTACTTC	CVSSLGGEGMTQYF
TRBD2	TRBV20-1	TRBJ2-7	few	TGCAGTGCTAGTTCGGGACTAGCGGGAGGGCCGGTAGGCCTTAGCTCCTACGAGCAGTACTTC	CSASSGLAGGPVGLSSYEQYF
NA	TRBV20-1	TRBJ2-5	NA	TGCAGTGCTAGAAGAGAGAAACAGTACTTC	CSARREKQYF
TRBD1	TRBV6-2/TRBV6-3	TRBJ2-5	NA	TGTGCCACCAGTTATAAGGGGGCGCCTCCTATCCAAGAGACCCAGTACTTC	CATSYKGAPPIQETQYF
TRBD1	TRBV10-2	TRBJ1-5	few	TGCGCAAGCACTCGAAACAGGGGAAAGAAACAGCATTTT	CASTRNRGKKQHF
TRBD1	TRBV30	TRBJ2-5	few	TGTGCCTGGAGTGCGACAGGGTTGGAGACCCAGTACTTC	CAWSATGLETQYF
NA	TRBV6-1	TRBJ2-1	NA	TGTGCCAGCAGTAAGACAGTGTTTGATGAGCAGTTCTTC	CASSKTVFDEQFF
TRBD1	TRBV5-1	TRBJ2-7	NA	TGCGCCAGCAGCGACCGGACAGGGGTCTCCTACGAGCAGTATTTC	CASSDRTGVSYEQYF
NA	TRBV11-3	TRBJ2-1	NA	TGTGCCAGCAGCTTAGCGGGGAGCCACATTGAGCACTTCTTC	CASSLAGSHIEHFF
TRBD2	TRBV20-1	TRBJ2-4	NA	TGCAGTGCCCCGGTACTAGCGGGAGGTACAGCCAAAAACATTCAGTATTTC	CSAPVLAGGTAKNIQYF
TRBD2	TRBV12-3/TRBV12-4	TRBJ2-1	NA	TGTGCCAGCACGTCAACCGGGACTAGCAGGAGGGCATATGAGCAGTTCTTC	CASTSTGTSRRAYEQFF
NA	TRBV6-1	TRBJ2-7	NA	TGTGCCAGTAGTGAAAGAAATAGCGGCACCTCCTATGAGCAGTACTTC	CASSERNSGTSYEQYF
NA	TRBV29-1	TRBJ2-1	once	TGCAGCGTTGTGTCAGGGGTCATGGGCAATGAGCAGTTTTTC	CSVVSGVMGNEQFF
TRBD2	TRBV10-3	TRBJ2-3	many	TGTGCCATCAGTGAGGAGCGGGGAGAGACAGATACGCAGTATTTT	CAISEERGETDTQYF
TRBD2	TRBV20-1	TRBJ2-2	NA	TGTAGTGCTACTTTAGCGGGAGAGCTGGAGACCGGGGAGCTGTTTTTT	CSATLAGELETGELFF
TRBD1	TRBV6-6	TRBJ2-2	NA	TGTGCCGGCAGTTACTCGGGACAGACATACACTGGGGAGCTGTTTTTT	CAGSYSGQTYTGELFF
TRBD1	TRBV11-3	TRBJ1-6	NA	TGTGCCAGCAGCCGGGACAGGCTTTCACCCCACCACTTT	CASSRDRLSPHHF
NA	TRBV20-1	TRBJ2-1	NA	TGCAGTGCGGCAGTGGTCGGACCCTCCTACAATGGGCAATTCTTC	CSAAVVGPSYNGQFF
NA	TRBV11-2	TRBJ1-1	many	TGTGCCAGCAGCTTAGAGAGGGGAACTGAAGCTTTCTTT	CASSLERGTEAFF
TRBD1	TRBV7-9	TRBJ1-1	NA	TGTGCCAGCAGCCCCCTGACAGGGGGGTCTGAAACTTTCTTT	CASSPLTGGSETFF
NA	TRBV29-1	TRBJ1-6	NA	NA	CSVAFGRGNPPLHF
NA	TRBV6-5	TRBJ2-2	NA	TGTGCCAGCAGTTACCCCCCCGGAGGGGAGGTTAACATCGGGGGGCTGTTTTTT	CASSYPPGGEVNIGGLFF
TRBD2	TRBV20-1	TRBJ2-2	NA	TGCTATGCTACTTTAGCGGGAGGGTCGGAGACCGGGGAGCTGTTTTTT	CYATLAGGSETGELFF
NA	TRBV20-1	TRBJ2-3	once	TGCAGTGTACCTGCCGGACCTATGATCACAGATATGCAATATTTT	CSVPAGPMITDMQYF
TRBD1	TRBV5-4	TRBJ2-2	many	TGTGCCAGCACTAAGGGGGCCGGCAGGAACACCGGGGAGCTGTTTTTT	CASTKGAGRNTGELFF
TRBD1	TRBV11-2	TRBJ2-3	few	TGTGCCAGCAGCTTGCAGGGGGCGCAGGTGTCAGGTACGCAGTATTTT	CASSLQGAQVSGTQYF
NA	TRBV20-1	TRBJ2-2	NA	TGCAGTGCTCCCGGGACTGGCGGGTTGTCGTTCACCGGGGAGCTGTTTTTT	CSAPGTGGLSFTGELFF
NA	TRBV6-5	TRBJ2-3	NA	TGTGCCAGCAGTTACGGCGGCCTCAGGACAGATGTGCAGTATTTT	CASSYGGLRTDVQYF
NA	TRBV6-1	TRBJ1-3	NA	TGTGCCGCTTACCGGTCGGGCGGGGAATACTCTGGAAACACCATATATTTT	CAAYRSGGEYSGNTIYF
TRBD1	TRBV29-1	TRBJ1-4	NA	TGCAGCGTCGGGACAGGGGAGGCTAATGAAAAACTGTTTTTT	CSVGTGEANEKLFF
NA	TRBV20-1	TRBJ2-5	NA	TGCAATGCTAGGGACGCTTGGGAGACCCAGTACTTC	CNARDAWETQYF
TRBD2	TRBV10-2	TRBJ2-5	many	TGCGCCAGCAGGCTAGCGGGAGGGGATGAGACCCAGTACTTC	CASRLAGGDETQYF
NA	TRBV20-1	TRBJ2-7	NA	TGCAGTGATAGGATTTTGTCTCGAAGCTCCTACGAGCAGTACTTC	CSDRILSRSSYEQYF
TRBD1	TRBV20-1	TRBJ1-5	NA	TGCAGCGCTAGGGGCAGGGGGCGGTTAAACCAGCCCCAGAATTTT	CSARGRGRLNQPQNF
TRBD2	TRBV6-5	TRBJ2-1	NA	TGTGCCAGCAGTTACAGTCTAGCGGTTTCAGGAGACAATAAGCAGTTCTTC	CASSYSLAVSGDNKQFF